Each of the 14 T cell receptor beta chains below was sequenced from the same sample in a study of blood T cell repertoires in COVID-19. Produced via immunoSEQ multiplex PCR; TCRdb's table is partial and in-frame only. The sample records over 14,000 clones, 87% being singletons. Material for sequencing was peripheral blood. These TCRs come from a human donor in a cohort sampled during active COVID-19.

The chain employs TRBV18 and TRBJ2-3; 8 nucleotides match TRBD2. The ends lost 5 bases at V and 4 bases at J; junction bases unmatched: 11. Germline lookup yields CDR1 KGHSH and CDR2 LQKENI. The CDR3 is made up of 16 amino acids. CDR3 in DNA: TGTGCCAGCTCAACCGGGACTAGGAGTTCCGCAGATACGCAGTATTTT. Protein product: CASSTGTRSSADTQYF.

This rearrangement joins TRBV6-2 or TRBV6-3 to TRBJ1-4; 7 bases are shared with TRBD1. With V trimmed by 6 bases and J by 5 bases, 12 bases remained unmatched. CDR3 length: 16 amino acids. Germline V gene lookup returns CDR1 MNHEY and CDR2 SVGEGT. The chain's CDR3 is CASSLRPGGQNEKLFF. The DNA of the CDR3 is TGTGCCAGCAGCCTCCGGCCAGGGGGGCAGAATGAAAAACTGTTTTTT.

The rearrangement links TRBV27 to TRBJ2-7; D is ambiguous. CDR3 length: 14 amino acids. CDR1 and CDR2 (germline): MNHEY, SMNVEV (reference sequence). Between the trimmed V and J ends, which lost 1 base and 3 bases, there was a span of 10 bases. The CDR3 spells CASSLYTGDYEQYF. The CDR3 DNA is TGTGCCAGCAGTTTATATACCGGAGACTACGAGCAGTACTTC.

The chain joins TRBV20-1 to TRBJ2-5, with 7 bases fitting TRBD2. The CDR3 runs 11 residues. The J segment lost 4 bases and the V segment lost 6 bases, leaving 2 bases of the junction unmatched. CDR1 and CDR2 from the germline V gene are DFQATT and SNEGSKA (reference sequence). This CDR3 is CSAPGGETQYF. The DNA of the CDR3 is TGCAGTGCCCCGGGGGGAGAGACCCAGTACTTC.

V gene TRBV19 combines with J gene TRBJ1-3, with 10 positions matching TRBD1. Germline lookup yields CDR1 LNHDA and CDR2 SQIVND (reference sequence). V gave up 9 bases and J gave up 5 bases; unmatched junction bases: 10. The CDR3 sequence is 15 residues long. The DNA for the CDR3 is TGTGCCAGCCTCCCGGGACAGGGGATAAGAAACACCATATATTTT. Encoded protein: CASLPGQGIRNTIYF.

V is TRBV11-2 and J is TRBJ1-4; TRBD1 matches 7 bases. Looked up from germline, CDR1 is SGHAT and CDR2 is FQNNGV. The CDR3 runs to 14 residues. V shed 5 bases and J 7 bases; nucleotides not matched to a gene: 7. This CDR3 is CASSPDRVGEKLFF. The CDR3 coding sequence is TGTGCCAGCAGCCCTGACAGGGTGGGTGAAAAACTGTTTTTT.

The rearrangement joins TRBV5-4 to TRBJ1-1; D is uncertain. This CDR3 is 15 amino acids long. CDR1 SGHNT and CDR2 YYREEE come from the germline V gene (reference sequence). V lost 2 bases to trimming and J lost 1 base, with 12 bases between them. CDR3 region: CASSFNQEGNTEAFF. In DNA, the CDR3 is TGTGCCAGCAGCTTTAATCAGGAGGGGAACACTGAAGCTTTCTTT.

The chain couples TRBV6-6 to TRBJ2-5; 14 bases fit TRBD2. The V gene's germline CDR1 is MNHNY and CDR2 SVGAGI (reference sequence). Losses at the gene ends were 5 bases for V and 9 bases for J; bases not matched to a gene: 8. CDR3 length: 15 amino acids. The CDR3 nucleotides read TGTGCCAGCAGTACCGGACTAGCGGGGGGTGCGGCCCAGTACTTC. This encodes CASSTGLAGGAAQYF.

CDR3 DNA: TGTGCCAGCAGTCCCCCAACTGACTTGAACACTGAAGCTTTCTTT. It encodes CASSPPTDLNTEAFF. The rearrangement joins TRBV28 to TRBJ1-1; no clear D gene. V lost 5 bases and J 0 bases, leaving 13 bases between the germline ends. Germline V lookup: CDR1 MDHEN, CDR2 SYDVKM. This CDR3 comprises 15 residues.

This clone occurred once. J is TRBJ2-1 and V is TRBV5-1; 15 bases are a match to TRBD2. Germline lookup yields CDR1 SGHRS and CDR2 YFSETQ. The CDR3 has 16 amino acids. V lost 3 bases, J lost 6 bases, and 4 bases stayed unmatched. The CDR3 here is CASSSAGLAGGNEQFF. The CDR3 DNA follows: TGCGCCAGCAGCTCCGCGGGACTAGCGGGAGGCAATGAGCAGTTCTTC.

The chain couples TRBV19 to TRBJ1-4; D call uncertain. Germline values: CDR1 LNHDA, CDR2 SQIVND (reference sequence). Trimming pared 6 bases from V and 1 base from J, leaving 12 bases between. The CDR3 consists of 15 residues. The CDR3 coding sequence is TGTGCCAGTAGGCTGTACAGCGGAACTAATGAAAAACTGTTTTTT. The encoded protein is CASRLYSGTNEKLFF.

This chain uses TRBV13 with TRBJ2-1, with 14 bases lining up with TRBD2. The CDR3 is 19 amino acids. The ends lost 4 bases at V and 4 bases at J; junction bases unmatched: 12. The germline gives CDR1 PRHDT, CDR2 FYEKMQ (reference sequence). CDR3 bases: TGTGCCAGCAGCTCACGAGACGGACTAGCGGGAGGCCAATACAATGAGCAGTTCTTC. As protein: CASSSRDGLAGGQYNEQFF.

In this sample, this clone turned up a few times. The genes are TRBV15 and TRBJ1-5; D not certain. The germline CDR1 and CDR2 sequences are LNHNV and YYDKDF (reference sequence). V lost 2 bases and J lost 2, with 10 bases in between. This CDR3 has 15 residues. The CDR3 reads CATSRPGVGNQPQHF. The DNA of the CDR3 is TGTGCCACCAGCAGACCCGGGGTGGGCAATCAGCCCCAGCATTTT.

The V call is TRBV28, the J call TRBJ1-2; 9 nucleotides align to TRBD1. Trimming removed 3 bases from V and 5 bases from J; junction bases left unmatched: 7. Germline loops: CDR1 MDHEN, CDR2 SYDVKM. This CDR3 region has 15 residues. The CDR3 DNA reads TGTGCCAGCAGTTTCCGCGACAGGGGGGTTTATGGCTACACCTTC. The encoded protein is CASSFRDRGVYGYTF.